The present TCR beta chain was sequenced within a study of immune evolution from preneoplasia to lung adenocarcinoma. Study overall: HLA loss of heterozygosity: roughly 6.4% AIS, about 15% MIA, approximately 35% ADC, none AAH. Study-wide points: T cell clonality was higher in KRAS-mutant than EGFR-mutant or wild-type nodules.

On this clone: Its target is not known.

The method was immunoSEQ multiplex PCR; TCRdb's version includes in-frame clones alone and lacks a portion of them. Here the sample spans fewer than 50,000 clones, less than 80% being singletons. Patient tissue came from resections in Japan or China, 2014–2017. Premalignant or tumor cells were enriched by macro-dissection after pathologic assessment. Source material: FFPE invasive lung adenocarcinoma tissue. This clonotype was obtained from a person between 60 and 69 years old with lung adenocarcinoma.

CDR3 region: CASNKGTGSWAEKLFF. The CDR3 DNA reads TGTGCCAGCAATAAAGGGACAGGGAGTTGGGCTGAAAAACTGTTTTTT. The chain couples TRBV2 to TRBJ1-4; 9 positions agree with TRBD1. CDR1 SNHLY and CDR2 FYNNEI come from the germline V gene. This CDR3 comprises 16 residues. Trimming at V came to 7 bases and at J to 7 bases, leaving 13 bases not matched to a gene. Full variable domain (remainder filled in from reference TRBV2 and TRBJ1-4): EPEVTQTPSHQVTQMGQEVILRCVPISNHLYFYWYRQILGQKVEFLVSFYNNEISEKSEIFDDQFSVERPDGSNFTLKIRSTKLEDSAMYFCASNKGTGSWAEKLFFGSGTQLSVL.